These 25 T cell receptor beta chains originate from one sample sequenced in a study of T-cell reconstitution after alpha-beta-depleted transplantation in children (dated by TCRdb to about 2016). The library was made by PCR. Instrument used: Illumina HiSeq 2500. TCR library preparation used molecular barcoding, with unique molecular identifiers applied to normalize quantification of the TCRbeta repertoire. The raw public reads went through TCRdb reprocessing: fastp at Q25, MiXCR clone calling, in-frame beta chains kept. Rows are combined by CDR3 protein, so each entry shows the most common genes and DNA. The sample table records 210,000 or so distinct CDR3 sequences; approximately 9% of these occur just once. The ten largest clones add up to over 5.5% of the sample. The material sequenced was PBMCs from the stem cell graft donor, taken from the stem cell graft. The source of these receptors is a human donor who donated a stem cell graft to a child with acute lymphoblastic leukemia.

This clonotype was detected ten times or more. V gene TRBV7-9 combines with J gene TRBJ2-2, with D tentatively TRBD2 (6 bases). Germline values: CDR1 SEHNR, CDR2 FQNEAQ (reference sequence). There are 14 residues in the CDR3. V lost 4 bases, J lost 4 bases, and 10 bases lay in between. CDR3 nucleotide sequence: TGTGCCAGCAGCTCAGGGACTCCCACCGGGGAGCTGTTTTTT. Translating gives CASSSGTPTGELFF. Using reference TRBV7-9 and TRBJ2-2 for the parts outside the CDR3, the full variable domain is DTGVSQNPRHKITKRGQNVTFRCDPISEHNRLYWYRQTLGQGPEFLTYFQNEAQLEKSRLLSDRFSAERPKGSFSTLEIQRTEQGDSAMYLCASSSGTPTGELFFGEGSRLTVL.

This clonotype was recorded at least ten times. The chain has TRBV29-1 and TRBJ2-7, with 11 positions matching TRBD1. Germline V gene data show CDR1 as SQVTM and CDR2 as ANQGSEA. The CDR3 totals 13 residues. V lost 6 bases and J lost 4; bases outside the gene matches: 5. This CDR3 reads CSVRRDRGYEQYF. As DNA, the CDR3 is TGCAGCGTCCGCCGGGACAGGGGGTACGAGCAGTACTTC.

The genes are TRBV2 and TRBJ1-2; tentatively, D is TRBD1 (5 bases). CDR3 length: 13 amino acids. Germline V lookup: CDR1 SNHLY, CDR2 FYNNEI. V lost 8 bases, J lost 6 bases, and 16 bases lay in between. The chain's CDR3 is CASPGGGVDGYTF. The CDR3, as DNA: TGTGCCAGCCCGGGGGGAGGAGTTGATGGCTACACCTTC.

The V gene is TRBV29-1, the J gene TRBJ2-3; 12 nucleotides agree with TRBD1. CDR1 SQVTM and CDR2 ANQGSEA come from the germline V gene. The ends lost 4 bases at V and 5 bases at J; junction bases unmatched: 7. The CDR3 runs 15 residues. The CDR3 sequence is CSVGPRDRGRDTQYF. The DNA of the CDR3 is TGCAGCGTTGGTCCTCGGGACAGGGGGCGAGATACGCAGTATTTT.

This chain uses TRBV29-1 with TRBJ1-2; perhaps TRBD1 as D (6 bases). The CDR3 is made up of 14 amino acids. CDR1 is SQVTM, CDR2 ANQGSEA, per germline. V dropped 3 bases and J dropped 0 bases, with 11 bases sitting between them. Here the CDR3 reads CSVDPTGSNYGYTF. The CDR3, as DNA: TGCAGCGTTGACCCGACAGGCTCTAACTATGGCTACACCTTC.

Ten or more counts support this clonotype. The rearrangement uses TRBV5-1 and TRBJ2-7; no clear D. The V gene's germline CDR1 is SGHRS and CDR2 YFSETQ. V lost 7 bases to trimming and J lost 0 bases, with 14 bases between them. This CDR3 comprises 14 residues. The CDR3 region is CASRTPHNSYEQYF. CDR3 in DNA: TGCGCCAGCCGAACCCCCCATAACTCCTACGAGCAGTACTTC.

The V gene is TRBV20-1, the J gene TRBJ1-2, with D possibly being TRBD1 (5 bases). V was clipped by 4 bases and J by 3 bases, with 12 bases between them. This CDR3 has 13 residues. Germline lookup yields CDR1 DFQATT and CDR2 SNEGSKA (reference sequence). In DNA, the CDR3 is TGCAGTGCTAATCAGGGATGGGACTATGGCTACACCTTC. This translates into CSANQGWDYGYTF.

The chain uses TRBV5-5 and TRBJ2-7, with TRBD2 matching 8 bases. In germline, CDR1 is SGHKS, CDR2 YYEKEE (reference sequence). V dropped 2 bases and J dropped 0; count of bases not matched to a gene: 7. The length of the CDR3 is 16 residues. The CDR3 sequence: CASSFNAGGSSYEQYF. For the CDR3, the DNA is TGTGCCAGCAGCTTTAACGCGGGGGGAAGCTCCTACGAGCAGTACTTC. The whole variable domain, filled in from reference TRBV5-5 and TRBJ2-7, reads DAGVTQSPTHLIKTRGQQVTLRCSPISGHKSVSWYQQVLGQGPQFIFQYYEKEERGRGNFPDRFSARQFPNYSSELNVNALLLGDSALYLCASSFNAGGSSYEQYFGPGTRLTVT.

This clonotype was seen ten or more times. This chain uses TRBV5-1 with TRBJ2-7; D assignment may be TRBD1 or TRBD2 (5 bases each). Germline V gene sequence: CDR1 SGHRS, CDR2 YFSETQ. The CDR3 sequence is 14 residues long. V lost 4 bases and J 5 bases, leaving 16 bases between the germline ends. CDR3 sequence reads: CASSPGTAGDEQYF. CDR3 coding DNA: TGCGCCAGCAGCCCTGGGACGGCAGGAGACGAGCAGTACTTC.

The chain has TRBV29-1 and TRBJ1-1; tentative D call: TRBD1 (5 bases). Trimming stripped 3 bases from V and 6 bases from J, with 17 bases between. The CDR3 has 14 residues. Germline V gene sequence: CDR1 SQVTM, CDR2 ANQGSEA. The CDR3 nucleotides read TGCAGCGTTGACAAGGGGCCAGATCGGGCTGAAGCTTTCTTT. This sequence encodes CSVDKGPDRAEAFF.

This clonotype was recorded at least ten times. The gene calls are TRBV6-5 and TRBJ2-3, with 7 nucleotides matching TRBD2. The CDR3 totals 13 residues. After removal of 8 bases from V and 3 bases from J, the junction contained 5 bases not matched to a gene. Germline CDR1 is MNHEY and CDR2 is SVGAGI. CDR3 in amino acids: CASGRGRTDTQYF. CDR3 nucleotide sequence: TGTGCCAGCGGGAGGGGTCGTACAGATACGCAGTATTTT.

This rearrangement joins TRBV29-1 to TRBJ2-5, with 12 positions matching TRBD2. The CDR3 contains 14 residues. The germline V gene has CDR1 SQVTM and CDR2 ANQGSEA. V trimming: 7 bases; J trimming: 2 bases; junction bases outside the gene matches: 5. CDR3 amino acids: CSGDGTSGQETQYF. DNA of the CDR3: TGCAGCGGAGACGGGACTAGCGGGCAAGAGACCCAGTACTTC. Complete variable domain (other parts from reference TRBV29-1 and TRBJ2-5): SAVISQKPSRDICQRGTSLTIQCQVDSQVTMMFWYRQQPGQSLTLIATANQGSEATYESGFVIDKFPISRPNLTFSTLTVSNMSPEDSSIYLCSGDGTSGQETQYFGPGTRLLVL.

The V and J genes are TRBV11-2 and TRBJ2-5; 7 bases fit TRBD1. The V segment lost 0 bases and the J segment 5 bases; nucleotides outside the gene matches: 12. The CDR3 runs 17 residues. Germline V gives CDR1 SGHAT, CDR2 FQNNGV. The CDR3 is CASSLERIRGPRETQYF. The CDR3 nucleotides read TGTGCCAGCAGCTTAGAACGTATAAGGGGGCCGCGGGAGACCCAGTACTTC.

This clonotype was counted a few times. The rearrangement links TRBV28 to TRBJ1-2; D may be TRBD1 (6 bases). This CDR3 has 16 amino acids. In germline, CDR1 is MDHEN, CDR2 SYDVKM. Trimming pared 8 bases from V and 8 bases from J, leaving 27 bases between. The DNA for the CDR3 is TGTGCCAGCGAGATTACCGGACCCGGACAGTTGGACGGCTACACCTTC. Translated: CASEITGPGQLDGYTF.

The sample holds a few counts of this clonotype. This rearrangement joins TRBV30 to TRBJ2-1; D ambiguous. V lost 0 bases to trimming and J lost 9 bases, with 9 bases between them. CDR3 length: 12 residues. The germline gives CDR1 GTSNPN, CDR2 SVGIG (reference sequence). The CDR3 loop is CAWSVWEAEQFF. CDR3 nucleotides: TGTGCCTGGAGTGTATGGGAAGCTGAGCAGTTCTTC.

This clonotype was seen repeatedly, ten times or more. V gene TRBV6-2 or TRBV6-3 combines with J gene TRBJ2-5; D uncertain. The V gene's germline CDR1 is MNHEY and CDR2 SVGEGT. Trimming cost V 4 bases and J 4 bases, with 7 bases left between them. There are 12 residues in the CDR3. The CDR3 region is CASSFVVETQYF. The CDR3 bases are TGTGCCAGCAGTTTCGTGGTAGAGACCCAGTACTTC.

This clonotype was recorded at least ten times. The chain joins TRBV4-3 to TRBJ1-2; D is undetermined. Germline lookup yields CDR1 LGHNA and CDR2 YSLEER. The CDR3 has 15 amino acids. The V and J ends lost 1 base and 2 bases respectively, with 11 bases between them. The CDR3 DNA reads TGCGCCAGCAGCCAAGGTTCCGACGCCAACTATGGCTACACCTTC. Protein: CASSQGSDANYGYTF.

This clonotype has ten or more counts. This chain joins TRBV7-2 and TRBJ2-4; the D gene could be TRBD1 or TRBD2 (6 bases each). The germline V gene encodes CDR1 SGHTA and CDR2 FQGNSA. The CDR3 sequence is 15 residues long. V gave up 3 bases and J gave up 6 bases, with 15 bases separating them. The DNA for the CDR3 is TGTGCCAGCAGCTTGGGGGGCCGAGTTGGAAACATTCAGTACTTC. This sequence encodes CASSLGGRVGNIQYF. Full variable domain (missing parts from reference TRBV7-2 and TRBJ2-4): GAGVSQSPSNKVTEKGKDVELRCDPISGHTALYWYRQSLGQGLEFLIYFQGNSAPDKSGLPSDRFSAERTGGSVSTLTIQRTQQEDSAVYLCASSLGGRVGNIQYFGAGTRLSVL.

The CDR3 bases are TGTGCCATCAGTGAGTCGAACACGGTCCATACGCAGTATTTT. Amino acid sequence: CAISESNTVHTQYF. V usage is TRBV10-3 and J usage is TRBJ2-3; D remains unclear. V was shortened by 0 bases and J by 7 bases, with 11 bases between the two germline ends. Germline CDR1 reads ENHRY; CDR2 reads SYGVKD. This CDR3 is 14 amino acids long.

This clonotype was picked up a small number of times. The chain links TRBV2 to TRBJ2-5; 7 nucleotides agree with TRBD1. This CDR3 spans 16 amino acids. V was clipped by 6 bases and J by 7 bases; unmatched bases: 17. Germline V gives CDR1 SNHLY, CDR2 FYNNEI. Written as DNA, the CDR3 is TGTGCCAGCAGCCTATCAAGACAGGGTCTGGGGGCGACCCAGTACTTC. This sequence encodes CASSLSRQGLGATQYF.

This clonotype was counted only a few times. CDR3 sequence reads: CATSESGTGRTEAFF. The CDR3 DNA sequence: TGTGCCACCAGTGAATCCGGGACAGGGCGCACTGAAGCTTTCTTT. V is TRBV24-1 and J is TRBJ1-1; 9 bases are a match to TRBD1. The CDR3 has 15 amino acids. Germline assignment: CDR1 KGHDR and CDR2 SFDVKD. The V and J ends lost 4 bases and 4 bases, in that order; junction bases with no gene match: 6.

This clonotype was picked up many times. The CDR3 region has the DNA TGTGCCAGCAGCTTAGGACAGGCGAACGAGCAGTACTTC. Its protein product is CASSLGQANEQYF. The V and J genes are TRBV7-9 and TRBJ2-7, with D maybe TRBD1 (6 bases). The CDR3 has 13 residues. Trimming pared 1 base from V and 5 bases from J, leaving 9 bases between. The germline gives CDR1 SEHNR, CDR2 FQNEAQ (reference sequence).

Ten or more counts support this clonotype. The gene calls are TRBV3-1 and TRBJ1-2; no reliable D call. Per germline, CDR1 LGHDT and CDR2 YNNKEL (reference sequence). V was cut by 1 base and J by 6 bases, with 12 bases left in between. This CDR3 region has 14 residues. CDR3 DNA sequence: TGTGCCAGCAGCCAAGTGATCAATCACCATGGCTACACCTTC. It translates to CASSQVINHHGYTF.

The chain couples TRBV11-1 to TRBJ1-1; a possible D gene is TRBD1 (5 bases). The CDR3 has 17 residues. Trimming cost V 1 base and J 0 bases, with 15 bases left between them. Germline CDR1 is SGHAT and CDR2 is FQDESV (reference sequence). For the CDR3, the DNA is TGTGCCAGCAGCTTAGGATTAGGGACGATCATGAACACTGAAGCTTTCTTT. Encoded protein: CASSLGLGTIMNTEAFF.

The table lists this clonotype with many counts. This chain joins TRBV7-2 and TRBJ2-7, with TRBD2 matching over 9 bases. CDR1 is SGHTA, CDR2 FQGNSA, per germline. The CDR3 is made up of 19 amino acids. Trimming cost V 5 bases and J 0 bases; bases outside gene matches: 17. Here the CDR3 reads CASSLGPVGSGRSSYEQYF. In nucleotides, the CDR3 is TGTGCCAGCAGCCTCGGACCCGTGGGTAGCGGGAGAAGCTCCTACGAGCAGTACTTC.